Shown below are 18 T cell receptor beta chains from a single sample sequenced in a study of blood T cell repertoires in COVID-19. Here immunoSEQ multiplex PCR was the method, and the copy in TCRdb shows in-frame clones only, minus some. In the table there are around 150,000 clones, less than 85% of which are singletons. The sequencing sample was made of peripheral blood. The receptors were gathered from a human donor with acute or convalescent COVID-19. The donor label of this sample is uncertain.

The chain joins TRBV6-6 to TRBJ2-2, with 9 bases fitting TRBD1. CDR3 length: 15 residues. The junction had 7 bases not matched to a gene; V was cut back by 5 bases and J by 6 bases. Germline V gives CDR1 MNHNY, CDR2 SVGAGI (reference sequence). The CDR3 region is CASSQQGAKPGELFF. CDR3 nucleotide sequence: TGTGCCAGCAGTCAACAGGGGGCGAAGCCCGGGGAGCTGTTTTTT.

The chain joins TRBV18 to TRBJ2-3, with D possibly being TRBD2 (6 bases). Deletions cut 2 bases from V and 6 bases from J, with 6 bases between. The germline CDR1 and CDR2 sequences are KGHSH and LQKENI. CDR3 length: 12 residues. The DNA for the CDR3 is TGTGCCAGCTCACCAGGAGGGGATACGCAGTATTTT. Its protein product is CASSPGGDTQYF.

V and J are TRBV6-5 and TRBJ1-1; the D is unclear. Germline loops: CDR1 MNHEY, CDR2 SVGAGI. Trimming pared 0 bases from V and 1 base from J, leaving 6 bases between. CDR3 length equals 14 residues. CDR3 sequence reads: CASSYSGRNTEAFF. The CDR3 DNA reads TGTGCCAGCAGTTACTCGGGCAGGAACACTGAAGCTTTCTTT.

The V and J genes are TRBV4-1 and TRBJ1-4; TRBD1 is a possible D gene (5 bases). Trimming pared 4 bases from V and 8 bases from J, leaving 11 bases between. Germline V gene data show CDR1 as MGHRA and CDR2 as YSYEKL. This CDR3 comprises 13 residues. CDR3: CASSLQRGEKLFF. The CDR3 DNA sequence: TGCGCCAGCAGCCTGCAGCGGGGGGAAAAACTGTTTTTT.

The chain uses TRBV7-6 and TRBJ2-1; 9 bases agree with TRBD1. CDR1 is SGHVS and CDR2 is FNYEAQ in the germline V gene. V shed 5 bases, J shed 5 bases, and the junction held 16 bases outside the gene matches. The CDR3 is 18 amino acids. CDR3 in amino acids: CASSQQKFGTGRNNEQFF. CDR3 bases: TGTGCCAGCAGCCAACAAAAGTTCGGGACAGGGAGGAACAATGAGCAGTTCTTC.

This CDR3 reads CASSPPGTNHQPQHF. CDR3 sequence (DNA): TGTGCCAGCAGTCCCCCCGGGACAAACCATCAGCCCCAGCATTTT. The chain joins TRBV28 to TRBJ1-5; D might be TRBD1 (6 bases). Per the germline V gene, CDR1 is MDHEN and CDR2 is SYDVKM. The CDR3 spans 15 residues. V was trimmed by 5 bases and J by 5 bases, leaving 16 bases between them.

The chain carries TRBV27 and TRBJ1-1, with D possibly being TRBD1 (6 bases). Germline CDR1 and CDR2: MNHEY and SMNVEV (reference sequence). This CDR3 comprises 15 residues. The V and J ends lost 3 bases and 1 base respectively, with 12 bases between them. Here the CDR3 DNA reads TGTGCCAGCAGTTTCCGACAGGTCCAGAACACTGAAGCTTTCTTT. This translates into CASSFRQVQNTEAFF.

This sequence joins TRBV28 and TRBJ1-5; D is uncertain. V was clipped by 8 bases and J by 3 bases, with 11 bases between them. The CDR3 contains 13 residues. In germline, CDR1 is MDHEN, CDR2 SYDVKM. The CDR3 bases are TGTGCCAGCCGTAGTGCCCTCAATCAGCCCCAGCATTTT. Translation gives CASRSALNQPQHF. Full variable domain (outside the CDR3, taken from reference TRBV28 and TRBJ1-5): DVKVTQSSRYLVKRTGEKVFLECVQDMDHENMFWYRQDPGLGLRLIYFSYDVKMKEKGDIPEGYSVSREKKERFSLILESASTNQTSMYLCASRSALNQPQHFGDGTRLSIL.

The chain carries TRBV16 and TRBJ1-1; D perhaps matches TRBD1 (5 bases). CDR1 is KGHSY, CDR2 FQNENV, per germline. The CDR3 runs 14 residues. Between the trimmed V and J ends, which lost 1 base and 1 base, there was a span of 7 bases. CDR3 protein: CASSQFGGNTEAFF. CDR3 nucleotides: TGTGCCAGCAGCCAATTCGGGGGGAACACTGAAGCTTTCTTT.

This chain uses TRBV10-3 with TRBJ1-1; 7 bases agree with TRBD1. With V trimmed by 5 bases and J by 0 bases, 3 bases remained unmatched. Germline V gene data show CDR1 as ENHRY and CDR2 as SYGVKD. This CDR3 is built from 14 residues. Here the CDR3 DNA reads TGTGCCATCAGTCGACAGGGTTTGAACACTGAAGCTTTCTTT. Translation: CAISRQGLNTEAFF.

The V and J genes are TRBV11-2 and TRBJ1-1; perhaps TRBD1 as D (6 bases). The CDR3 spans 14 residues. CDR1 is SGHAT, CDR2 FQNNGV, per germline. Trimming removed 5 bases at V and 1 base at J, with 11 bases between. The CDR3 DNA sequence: TGTGCCAGCAGCAGGAAAGGGGGGAACACTGAAGCTTTCTTT. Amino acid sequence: CASSRKGGNTEAFF.

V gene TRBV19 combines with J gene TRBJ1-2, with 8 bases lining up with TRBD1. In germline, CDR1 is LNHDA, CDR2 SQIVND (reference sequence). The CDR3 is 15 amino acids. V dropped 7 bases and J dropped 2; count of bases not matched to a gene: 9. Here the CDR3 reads CASKNRQGPNYGYTF. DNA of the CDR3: TGTGCCAGTAAAAATAGACAGGGGCCAAACTATGGCTACACCTTC.

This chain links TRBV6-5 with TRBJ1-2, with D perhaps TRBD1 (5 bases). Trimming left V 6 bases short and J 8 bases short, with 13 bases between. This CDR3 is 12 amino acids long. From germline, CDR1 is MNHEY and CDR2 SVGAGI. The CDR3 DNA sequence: TGTGCCAGCAGACAGGCCAAGTCAGGCTACACCTTC. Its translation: CASRQAKSGYTF.

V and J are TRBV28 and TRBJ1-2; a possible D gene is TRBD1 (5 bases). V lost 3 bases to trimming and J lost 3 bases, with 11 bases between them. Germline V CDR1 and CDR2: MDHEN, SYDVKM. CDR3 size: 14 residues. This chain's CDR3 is CASSFRGGYYGYTF. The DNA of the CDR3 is TGTGCCAGCAGTTTTAGGGGAGGGTACTATGGCTACACCTTC.

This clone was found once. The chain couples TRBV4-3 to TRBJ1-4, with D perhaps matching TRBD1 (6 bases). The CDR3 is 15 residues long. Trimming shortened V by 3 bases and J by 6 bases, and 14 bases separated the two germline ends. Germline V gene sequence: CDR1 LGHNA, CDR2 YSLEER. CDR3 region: CASSQGAGRDEKLFF. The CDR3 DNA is TGCGCCAGCAGCCAGGGGGCAGGGAGAGATGAAAAACTGTTTTTT.

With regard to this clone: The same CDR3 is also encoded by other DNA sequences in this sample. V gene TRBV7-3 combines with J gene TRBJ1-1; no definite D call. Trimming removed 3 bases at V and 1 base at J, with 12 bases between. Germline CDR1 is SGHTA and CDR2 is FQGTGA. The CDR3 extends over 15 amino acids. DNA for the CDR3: TGTGCCAGCAGCTTGGGAGGGTTGGGGAACACTGAAGCTTTCTTT. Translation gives CASSLGGLGNTEAFF. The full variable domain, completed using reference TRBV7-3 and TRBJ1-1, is GAGVSQTPSNKVTEKGKYVELRCDPISGHTALYWYRQSLGQGPEFLIYFQGTGAADDSGLPNDRFFAVRPEGSVSTLKIQRTERGDSAVYLCASSLGGLGNTEAFFGQGTRLTVV.

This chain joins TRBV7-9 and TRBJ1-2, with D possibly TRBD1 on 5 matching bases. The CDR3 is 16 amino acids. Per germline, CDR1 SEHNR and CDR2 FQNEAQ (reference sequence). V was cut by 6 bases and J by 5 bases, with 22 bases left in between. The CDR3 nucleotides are TGTGCCAGCAGTGCCGCGGGGTTAACCGGGGGATATGGCTACACCTTC. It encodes CASSAAGLTGGYGYTF.

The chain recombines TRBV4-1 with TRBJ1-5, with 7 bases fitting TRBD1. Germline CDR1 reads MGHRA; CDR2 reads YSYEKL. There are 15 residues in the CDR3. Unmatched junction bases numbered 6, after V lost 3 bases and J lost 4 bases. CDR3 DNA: TGCGCCAGCAGCCAGGCCGGGACAGAGAATCAGCCCCAGCATTTT. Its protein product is CASSQAGTENQPQHF.